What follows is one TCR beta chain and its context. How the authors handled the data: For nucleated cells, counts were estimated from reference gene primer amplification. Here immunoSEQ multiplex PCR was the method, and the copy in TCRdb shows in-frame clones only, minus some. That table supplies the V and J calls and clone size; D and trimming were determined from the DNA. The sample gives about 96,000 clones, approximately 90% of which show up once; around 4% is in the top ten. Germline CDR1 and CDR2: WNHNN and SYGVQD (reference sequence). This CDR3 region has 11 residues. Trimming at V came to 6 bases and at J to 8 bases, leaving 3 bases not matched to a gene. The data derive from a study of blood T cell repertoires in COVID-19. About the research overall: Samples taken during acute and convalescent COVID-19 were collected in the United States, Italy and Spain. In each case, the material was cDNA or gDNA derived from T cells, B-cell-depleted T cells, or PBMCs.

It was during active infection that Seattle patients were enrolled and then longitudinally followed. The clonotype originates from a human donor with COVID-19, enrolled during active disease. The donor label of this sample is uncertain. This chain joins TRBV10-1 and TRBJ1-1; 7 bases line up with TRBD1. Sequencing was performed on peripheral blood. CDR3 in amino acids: CASSQGGEAFF. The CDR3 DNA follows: TGCGCCAGCAGCCAGGGGGGAGAAGCTTTCTTT.